A selection of T cell receptor beta chains follows, all from one sample in a study of blood T cell repertoires in COVID-19. Assay: immunoSEQ multiplex PCR; the TCRdb copy retains only in-frame clones and omits some. The repertoire holds tens of thousands of clones, with about 81% as singletons. Material for sequencing was peripheral blood. All receptors come from a human donor in a cohort sampled during active COVID-19. Each CDR3 is given with its conserved first and last residue. Rows may omit the clone size; those that give it use once, few, many or a size class.

J gene,V gene,clone size,CDR3 length,CDR3 protein
TRBJ1-4,TRBV5-1,.,16,CASSLQGYGTNEKLFF
TRBJ2-1,TRBV20-1,.,11,CSAPLRNEQFF
TRBJ1-2,TRBV7-8,.,16,CASTTRPGQGTRGYTF
TRBJ2-1,TRBV11-2,few,16,CASSFSLAGGYNEQFF
TRBJ2-1,TRBV27,.,14,CASSFLSSYNEQFF
TRBJ2-1,TRBV7-2,.,16,CASSLAAGGPNNEQFF
TRBJ1-5,TRBV14,.,20,CASSNRRFRVILPGNQPQHF
TRBJ2-5,TRBV24-1,.,13,CATSDRSGETQYF
TRBJ2-1,TRBV10-3,.,14,CAISDGTELNEQFF
TRBJ2-3,TRBV18,.,16,CASSPLSGSSTDTQYF
TRBJ2-6,TRBV6-4,.,17,CASRGWRQRSGANVLTF
TRBJ1-2,TRBV30,.,12,CVTRGVGYGYTF
TRBJ2-1,TRBV24-1,once,15,CATRSSGEGSWEQFF
TRBJ2-7,TRBV9,.,14,CASSGGGEGYEQYF
TRBJ2-7,TRBV18,.,16,CASSPGTSGYSYEQYF
TRBJ2-3,TRBV20-1,.,11,CSGSRGDTQYF
TRBJ2-7,TRBV6-5,once,13,CASPRVPDYEQYF
TRBJ2-5,TRBV11-2,once,14,CASSSGTDRETQYF